The following is a T cell receptor (beta chain) sequence with its context. The CDR3 loop spans 14 amino acids. The V gene's germline CDR1 is LGHDT and CDR2 YNNKEL (reference sequence). Trimming took 1 base from V and 12 from J, leaving 13 bases between them. Original methodology: Reference gene primer amplification gave nucleated cell count estimates. Sequencing was performed with immunoSEQ multiplex PCR; in TCRdb, only in-frame clones are kept and a portion is missing. V and J calls and clone size come straight from that table; D and trimming were deduced from the DNA. The profile shows some 460,000 clones, around 89% of them singletons. The data were taken from a study of blood T cell repertoires in COVID-19. Study details: COVID-19 samples collected from the United States, Italy and Spain covered acute and convalescent phases. PBMCs, B-cell-depleted T cells, or T cells provided the cDNA or gDNA that made up the material.

Sequenced: peripheral blood. The clonotype originates from a woman in her 30s with acute or convalescent COVID-19. The chain recombines TRBV3-1 (or the pseudogene TRBV3-2) with TRBJ1-6, with D tentatively TRBD1 (6 bases). The CDR3 reads CASSQVNLGQPLHF. The CDR3 region has the DNA TGTGCCAGCAGCCAAGTGAATTTGGGACAACCCCTCCACTTT.